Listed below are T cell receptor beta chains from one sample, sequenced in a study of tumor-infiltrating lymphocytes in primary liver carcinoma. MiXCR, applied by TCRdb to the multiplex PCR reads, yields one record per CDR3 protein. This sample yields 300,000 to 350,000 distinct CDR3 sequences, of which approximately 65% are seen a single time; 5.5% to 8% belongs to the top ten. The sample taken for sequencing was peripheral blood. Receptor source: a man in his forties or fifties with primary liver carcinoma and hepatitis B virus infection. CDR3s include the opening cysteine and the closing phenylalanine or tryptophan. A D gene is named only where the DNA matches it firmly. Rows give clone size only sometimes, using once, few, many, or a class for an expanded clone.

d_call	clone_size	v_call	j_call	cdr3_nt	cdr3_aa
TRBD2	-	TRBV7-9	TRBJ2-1	TGTGCCGGGGGAGGGAAAGAGAGGTCCTACAATGAGCAGTTCTTC	CAGGGKERSYNEQFF
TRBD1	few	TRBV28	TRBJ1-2	TGTGCCAGCAGTTCAGTAGGACAGGAGTATGGCTACACCTTC	CASSSVGQEYGYTF
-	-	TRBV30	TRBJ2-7	TGTGCCTGGAGTATGGGGTCGGGGTTTACAGAGTACTTC	CAWSMGSGFTEYF
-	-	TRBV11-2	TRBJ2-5	TGTGCCAGCTGCCCCCGGACCCGGACGGGGACCCAATACTTC	CASCPRTRTGTQYF
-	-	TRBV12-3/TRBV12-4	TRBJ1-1	TGTGCCAGCAGTTTCCAGTGGGTGAACACTGAAGCTTTCTTT	CASSFQWVNTEAFF
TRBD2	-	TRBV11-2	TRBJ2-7	TGTGCCAGCGGCGTGCTAGCGGGTTTAAACGCCTACGAGCAGTACTTC	CASGVLAGLNAYEQYF
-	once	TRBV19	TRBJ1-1	TGTGCCAGTAACTCCGACAGATTACTCACTGAAGCTTTCTTT	CASNSDRLLTEAFF
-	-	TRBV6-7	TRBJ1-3	TGTGCCAGCAATCATTCTGGAAACACCATATATTTT	CASNHSGNTIYF
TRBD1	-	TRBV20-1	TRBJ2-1	TGCAGTGCTAGAGATCCGCCCGTAGAGGGGGCCGAGCAGTTCTTC	CSARDPPVEGAEQFF
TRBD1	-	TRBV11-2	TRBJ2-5	TGTGCCAGCAGCTCGACAGGGTTGGGGGATACCCTGTACTTC	CASSSTGLGDTLYF
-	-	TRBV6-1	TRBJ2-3	TGTGCCAGCAGTGAATCCCTGGGTATGGGCACAGATATGCAGTATTTT	CASSESLGMGTDMQYF
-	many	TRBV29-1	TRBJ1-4	TGCAGCGTTGGGCTCCTCACTAATGAAAAACTGTTTTTT	CSVGLLTNEKLFF
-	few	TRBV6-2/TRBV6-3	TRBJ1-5	TGTGCCAGCAGTTACGGGGGGGTTGGGTATCAGCCCCAGCATTTT	CASSYGGVGYQPQHF
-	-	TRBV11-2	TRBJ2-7	TGTACCAGCAGCATCGGTACTACCCCCTACGAGCAGTACTTC	CTSSIGTTPYEQYF
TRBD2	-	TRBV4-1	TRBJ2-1	TGCGCCAGCAGCCAAGAGGGGCGGGGGGGACATGAGCAGTTCTTC	CASSQEGRGGHEQFF
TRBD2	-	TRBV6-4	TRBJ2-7	TGTGCCAGCAGTGATTTCCGGGAGGTCCATTTGGCGCAGTACTTC	CASSDFREVHLAQYF
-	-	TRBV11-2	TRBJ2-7	TGTGCCAGCAGCTTAGAAGGGGGGGAGGATCCCTACGAGCAGTACTTC	CASSLEGGEDPYEQYF
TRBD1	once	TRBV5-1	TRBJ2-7	TGCGCCAGCACCTTGGAACCCCCAGGGGGTGAGCAGTACTTC	CASTLEPPGGEQYF
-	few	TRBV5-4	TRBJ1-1	TGTGCCAGCAGTTCCTCGGGGGCCGCGGACACTGAAGCTTTCTTT	CASSSSGAADTEAFF
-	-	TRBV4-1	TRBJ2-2	TGCGCCAGCAGCAAATCCGGGCTCGGCAACGGGGAGCTGTTATTT	CASSKSGLGNGELLF
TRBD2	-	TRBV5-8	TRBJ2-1	TGTGCCAGCAGCTCACTGGGACTAGCGGGAACCGACAATGAGCAGTTCTTC	CASSSLGLAGTDNEQFF
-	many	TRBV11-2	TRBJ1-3	TGTGCCAGCAGCTTAGGGGCAGGGGCAGGAAACACCATATATTTT	CASSLGAGAGNTIYF
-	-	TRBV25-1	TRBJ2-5	TGTGCCAGCAGTGGCAGGACCCAGTACTTC	CASSGRTQYF
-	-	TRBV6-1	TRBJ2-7	TGTGTAAGCAGTGAAGCCCAGGGAGACTACGAGCAGTACTTC	CVSSEAQGDYEQYF
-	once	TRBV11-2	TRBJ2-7	TGTGCCAACAGCTCCGGGGTTACCTACGAGCAGTACTTC	CANSSGVTYEQYF
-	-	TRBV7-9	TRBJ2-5	TGTGCCACCGCGTTGTTGGAGGGGGGGGAGACCCAGTACTTC	CATALLEGGETQYF
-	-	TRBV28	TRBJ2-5	TGTGCCAGCAATGACAGACCTCAAGAGACCCAGTACTTC	CASNDRPQETQYF
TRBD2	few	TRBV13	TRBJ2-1	TGTGCCAGGAGACCCCTAGCGGGTTGGGGTGAGCAGTTCTTC	CARRPLAGWGEQFF
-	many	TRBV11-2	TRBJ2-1	TGTGCCAGCAGCTTAACGTGGTCAGGAGGGCCCCACAATGAGCAGTTCTTC	CASSLTWSGGPHNEQFF
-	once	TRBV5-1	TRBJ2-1	TGCGCCAGCAGCTTGGCCGGAGTAAATGAGCAGTCCTTC	CASSLAGVNEQSF
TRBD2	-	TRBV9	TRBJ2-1	TGTGCCAGCAGCGTAGCCGGGACTAGCGGGCCTATCTCCTACAATGAGCAGTTCTTC	CASSVAGTSGPISYNEQFF
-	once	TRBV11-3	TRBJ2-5	TGTGCCAGCAGCCCGTGGACAGAAGACACCCAGTACTTC	CASSPWTEDTQYF
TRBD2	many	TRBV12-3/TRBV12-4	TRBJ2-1	TGTGCCAGCAGTTTTCGGCTAGCGGGAGAGGTTGCCTTC	CASSFRLAGEVAF
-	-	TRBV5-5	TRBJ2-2	TGTGCCAGCAGCTTGGAACAGGTCCCAACCGGGGTGCTGTTTTTT	CASSLEQVPTGVLFF
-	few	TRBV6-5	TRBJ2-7	TGTGCCAGCAGTTACTCGCTGGGGAGGTTCTCCTACGAGCAGTACTTC	CASSYSLGRFSYEQYF
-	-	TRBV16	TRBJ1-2	TGTGCCAGCAGCCAAGCGAGCTATGGCTACACCTTC	CASSQASYGYTF